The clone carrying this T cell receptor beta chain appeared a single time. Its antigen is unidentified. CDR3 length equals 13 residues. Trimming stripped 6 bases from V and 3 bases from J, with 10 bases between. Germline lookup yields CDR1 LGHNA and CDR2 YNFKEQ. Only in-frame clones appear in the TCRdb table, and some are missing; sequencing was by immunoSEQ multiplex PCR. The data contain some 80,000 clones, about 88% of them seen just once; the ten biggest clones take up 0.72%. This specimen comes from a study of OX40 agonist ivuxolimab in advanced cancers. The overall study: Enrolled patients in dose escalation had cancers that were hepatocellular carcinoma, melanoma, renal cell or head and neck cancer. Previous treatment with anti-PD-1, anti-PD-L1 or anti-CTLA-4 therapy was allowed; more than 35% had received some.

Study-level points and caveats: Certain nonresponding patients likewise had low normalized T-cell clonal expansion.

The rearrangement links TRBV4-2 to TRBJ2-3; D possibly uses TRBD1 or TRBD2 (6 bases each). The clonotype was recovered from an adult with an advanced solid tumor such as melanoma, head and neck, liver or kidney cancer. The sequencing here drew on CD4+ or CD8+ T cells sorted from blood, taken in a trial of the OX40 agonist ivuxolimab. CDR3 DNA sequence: TGTGCCAGCAGTGGGGGGCTAACAGATACGCAGTATTTT. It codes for CASSGGLTDTQYF.